A selection of T cell receptor beta chains follows, all from one sample in a study of blood T cell repertoires in COVID-19. Sequenced by immunoSEQ multiplex PCR; TCRdb stores in-frame clones only, minus some. The sample includes approximately 80,000 clones, around four fifths of them seen just once. Sequenced: peripheral blood. The receptors stem from a human donor in a cohort sampled during active COVID-19. Both conserved end residues are part of each CDR3. Fields, in order: V gene, J gene, D gene, clone size, CDR3 DNA, CDR3 protein. D genes are given only for firm matches. Clone size is stated in some rows and not others, as once, few, many or a class when expanded.

v_gene: TRBV7-9
j_gene: TRBJ1-6
d_gene: .
abundance: .
CDR3nt: TGTGCCAGCAGCTTAGGCTCCGGGAATAATTCACCCCTCCACTTT
CDR3aa: CASSLGSGNNSPLHF

v_gene: TRBV2
j_gene: TRBJ1-6
d_gene: .
abundance: .
CDR3nt: TGTGCCAGCAGTGACACAGGCATCTCACCCCTCCACTTT
CDR3aa: CASSDTGISPLHF

v_gene: TRBV30
j_gene: TRBJ2-3
d_gene: TRBD2
abundance: .
CDR3nt: TGTGCCTGGAGCGGGACTAGCGGGGTTAGACTGGATACGCAGTATTTT
CDR3aa: CAWSGTSGVRLDTQYF

v_gene: TRBV3-1/TRBV3-2
j_gene: TRBJ1-4
d_gene: TRBD1
abundance: medium-sized
CDR3nt: TGTGCCAGCAGCCAAGATGGTTCAGGGACAGGGAGCGAAAAACTGTTTTTT
CDR3aa: CASSQDGSGTGSEKLFF

v_gene: TRBV27
j_gene: TRBJ2-2
d_gene: TRBD1
abundance: .
CDR3nt: TGTGCCAGCTCCTCTCGGACAGGGTCCGGGGAGCTGTTTTTT
CDR3aa: CASSSRTGSGELFF

v_gene: TRBV9
j_gene: TRBJ1-1
d_gene: .
abundance: .
CDR3nt: TGTGCCAGCAGCGCCACAGGGAAAGGCGGCACTGAAGCTTTCTTT
CDR3aa: CASSATGKGGTEAFF

v_gene: TRBV7-2
j_gene: TRBJ2-2
d_gene: .
abundance: .
CDR3nt: TGTGCCAGCAGCTTAAGTAGGGGCGGGGAGCTGTTTTTT
CDR3aa: CASSLSRGGELFF

v_gene: TRBV3-1/TRBV3-2
j_gene: TRBJ1-3
d_gene: .
abundance: .
CDR3nt: TGTGCCAGCAGCCAAGCGGGAGGGGCTGGAAACACCATATATTTT
CDR3aa: CASSQAGGAGNTIYF

v_gene: TRBV24-1
j_gene: TRBJ2-3
d_gene: TRBD2
abundance: .
CDR3nt: TGTGCCACCAGTGATTTGGACAGGCCGGGGGGGGGCACAGATACGCAGTATTTT
CDR3aa: CATSDLDRPGGGTDTQYF

v_gene: TRBV5-1
j_gene: TRBJ2-2
d_gene: TRBD2
abundance: .
CDR3nt: TGCGCCAGCACCTGGGGAGGGGTGCCCGGGGAGCTGTTTTTT
CDR3aa: CASTWGGVPGELFF

v_gene: TRBV28
j_gene: TRBJ1-5
d_gene: .
abundance: few
CDR3nt: TGTGCCAGCACCCCGGGTAGTCGTACCCAGCCCCAGCATTTT
CDR3aa: CASTPGSRTQPQHF

v_gene: TRBV4-3
j_gene: TRBJ1-3
d_gene: .
abundance: .
CDR3nt: TGCGCCAGCAGCCAAGATGGACAACCCTCTGGAAACACCATATATTTT
CDR3aa: CASSQDGQPSGNTIYF

v_gene: TRBV5-4
j_gene: TRBJ1-1
d_gene: TRBD1
abundance: .
CDR3nt: TGTGCCAGCAGCCCGGACAGGGCGAACACTGAAGCTTTCTTT
CDR3aa: CASSPDRANTEAFF

v_gene: TRBV11-3
j_gene: TRBJ2-7
d_gene: TRBD2
abundance: .
CDR3nt: TGTGCCAGCAGCTCTGGGGGACTAGCGGGGGAAGAGCAGTACTTC
CDR3aa: CASSSGGLAGEEQYF

v_gene: TRBV28
j_gene: TRBJ1-5
d_gene: TRBD1
abundance: few
CDR3nt: TGTGCCAGCAGTTCCACAGGGGGCGGTCAGCCCCAGCATTTT
CDR3aa: CASSSTGGGQPQHF

v_gene: TRBV27
j_gene: TRBJ2-4
d_gene: TRBD2
abundance: .
CDR3nt: TGTGCCAGCAGACCCCGCAGCGGGGGCAAAAACATTCAGTACTTC
CDR3aa: CASRPRSGGKNIQYF

v_gene: TRBV28
j_gene: TRBJ1-2
d_gene: TRBD1
abundance: .
CDR3nt: TGTGCCAGCAGTAGGGGACAGCAATATGGCTACACCTTC
CDR3aa: CASSRGQQYGYTF

v_gene: TRBV4-3
j_gene: TRBJ1-5
d_gene: .
abundance: .
CDR3nt: TGCGCCAGCAGCCAAGATAGTCAGGGTCAGCCCCAGCATTTT
CDR3aa: CASSQDSQGQPQHF

v_gene: TRBV9
j_gene: TRBJ2-5
d_gene: .
abundance: .
CDR3nt: TGTGCCAGCAGCGGCGCCCGGGGGTACCAAGAGACCCAGTACTTC
CDR3aa: CASSGARGYQETQYF

v_gene: TRBV30
j_gene: TRBJ1-4
d_gene: .
abundance: .
CDR3nt: TGTGCCTGGAGTGTGGGCAGGGGAATCGGGATTGAAAAACTGTTTTTT
CDR3aa: CAWSVGRGIGIEKLFF

v_gene: TRBV6-5
j_gene: TRBJ2-5
d_gene: TRBD2
abundance: .
CDR3nt: TGTGCCAGCAGTTACTCCAGAGGCGGGGGAGAGACCCAGTACTTC
CDR3aa: CASSYSRGGGETQYF

v_gene: TRBV9
j_gene: TRBJ2-7
d_gene: TRBD1
abundance: .
CDR3nt: TGTGCCAGCAGCGTAGATGTAGGGGACAGGTACGAGCAGTACTTC
CDR3aa: CASSVDVGDRYEQYF